The rows below give T cell receptor beta chains drawn from one sample of a study of sequential checkpoint blockade in melanoma. Sequencing was performed with immunoSEQ multiplex PCR; in TCRdb, only in-frame clones are kept and a portion is missing. The table records about 37,000 clones, roughly 32% of them present only once. This specimen consisted of tumor tissue (inferred from file names), obtained from a patient given nivolumab and ipilimumab in sequence. Receptors were obtained from a human donor with melanoma. CDR3s include the opening cysteine and the closing phenylalanine or tryptophan. The D gene is left open where the match is weak. The size of a clone is reported for some rows only, either as once, few or many, or as a class for expanded clones.

len	v_gene	j_gene	d_gene	abundance	CDR3aa	CDR3nt
14	TRBV19	TRBJ1-5	TRBD1	.	CASTRTGVNQPQHF	TGTGCCAGTACACGGACAGGGGTGAATCAGCCCCAGCATTTT
16	TRBV11-3	TRBJ2-1	TRBD2	.	CASSPRGTSGGNEQFF	TGTGCCAGCAGCCCAAGAGGGACTAGCGGGGGGAATGAGCAGTTCTTC
18	TRBV6-8	TRBJ2-1	TRBD2	few	CASSSRPPTSGSYNEQFF	TGTGCCAGCAGTTCACGCCCCCCAACTAGCGGGAGCTACAATGAGCAGTTCTTC
15	TRBV11-3	TRBJ1-3	.	few	CASRRRGAYGNTIYF	TGTGCCAGCAGAAGAAGGGGCGCTTATGGAAACACCATATATTTT
14	TRBV12-5	TRBJ1-5	.	.	CASGLEQINQPQHF	TGTGCTAGTGGTTTGGAGCAAATCAACCAGCCCCAGCATTTT
12	TRBV30	TRBJ2-7	.	.	CACAQGKHEQYF	TGTGCCTGTGCCCAGGGGAAACACGAGCAGTACTTC
14	TRBV11-3	TRBJ1-5	.	.	CASSPGVSNQPQHF	TGTGCCAGCAGCCCAGGAGTTAGCAATCAGCCCCAGCATTTT
18	TRBV18	TRBJ1-5	.	few	CASSPQLGGTYSNQPQHF	TGTGCCAGCTCACCACAATTGGGGGGGACTTATAGCAATCAGCCCCAGCATTTT
12	TRBV30	TRBJ1-5	.	.	CAWSPGGGAQHF	TGTGCCTGGAGTCCCGGGGGTGGGGCCCAGCATTTT
17	TRBV6-7	TRBJ2-2	.	few	CASSYSGGLLNTGELFF	TGTGCCAGCAGTTACTCAGGAGGGCTCCTGAACACCGGGGAGCTGTTTTTT
17	TRBV16	TRBJ1-4	.	.	CASSQSTSAREGKKLFF	TGTGCCAGCAGCCAATCAACATCCGCCAGGGAGGGGAAAAAACTGTTTTTT
12	TRBV19	TRBJ2-1	.	.	CASMAAYNEQFF	TGTGCCAGTATGGCGGCGTACAATGAGCAGTTCTTC
15	TRBV19	TRBJ1-5	.	.	CASSMAGYSNQPQHF	TGTGCCAGTAGTATGGCGGGTTATAGCAATCAGCCCCAGCATTTT
16	TRBV9	TRBJ2-6	.	many	CASSPGDGSGANVLTF	TGTGCCAGCAGCCCTGGGGACGGCTCTGGGGCCAACGTCCTGACTTTC
16	TRBV23-1	TRBJ1-2	.	.	CASSQSGLGFNYGYTF	TGCGCCAGCAGTCAGTCAGGGTTAGGCTTTAACTATGGCTACACCTTC
13	TRBV18	TRBJ1-5	.	.	CASSPRVDQPQHF	TGTGCCAGCTCACCCAGAGTGGATCAGCCCCAGCATTTT
18	TRBV28	TRBJ1-6	TRBD1	few	CASSLIVPGQGAGSPLHF	TGTGCCAGCAGTCTAATAGTCCCGGGGCAGGGGGCAGGGTCACCCCTCCACTTT
11	TRBV30	TRBJ2-3	.	.	CAWSSADTQYF	TGTGCCTGGAGTTCGGCAGATACGCAGTATTTT
15	TRBV6-8	TRBJ2-1	.	few	CAISGFLPAYNEQFF	TGTGCCATCAGTGGGTTTCTACCGGCCTACAATGAGCAGTTCTTC
13	TRBV30	TRBJ1-2	TRBD1	.	CALSQTGGYGYTF	TGTGCCTTGTCCCAGACAGGGGGGTATGGCTACACCTTC
14	TRBV19	TRBJ1-2	.	.	CASSIQGTAYGYTF	TGTGCCAGTAGTATACAAGGGACCGCCTATGGCTACACCTTC
15	TRBV10-2	TRBJ2-7	.	.	CASSDRGGSSYEQYF	TGCGCCAGCAGCGACAGGGGAGGGTCGTCCTACGAGCAGTACTTC
15	TRBV9	TRBJ2-7	TRBD1	.	CASSAPGQGSHEQYF	TGTGCCAGCAGCGCCCCGGGACAGGGTTCCCACGAGCAGTACTTC
15	TRBV9	TRBJ2-1	TRBD2	few	CASSVDSGPYNEQFF	TGTGCCAGCAGCGTAGATAGCGGGCCCTACAATGAGCAGTTCTTC
13	TRBV28	TRBJ2-7	.	once	CASSSRGIYEQYF	TGTGCCAGCAGTTCCCGGGGAATCTACGAGCAGTACTTC
16	TRBV11-3	TRBJ1-6	TRBD1	many	CASSSPQGAKNSPLHF	TGTGCCAGCAGCTCCCCACAGGGGGCGAAGAATTCACCCCTCCACTTT
16	TRBV19	TRBJ1-5	.	.	CASTRGGQNSNQPQHF	TGTGCCAGTACCAGAGGGGGGCAAAATAGCAATCAGCCCCAGCATTTT
15	TRBV6-8	TRBJ1-6	TRBD1	.	CASRQPGGLNSPLHF	TGTGCCAGCAGGCAGCCAGGGGGCCTAAATTCACCCCTCCACTTT
12	TRBV19	TRBJ2-3	TRBD1	.	CASSRQGDTQYF	TGTGCCAGTAGTCGACAGGGGGATACGCAGTATTTT
13	TRBV30	TRBJ1-6	.	few	CAWGAAYNSPLHF	TGTGCCTGGGGAGCTGCCTATAATTCACCCCTCCACTTT
15	TRBV18	TRBJ2-3	TRBD2	.	CASSQLSGGTDTQYF	TGTGCCAGCTCACAACTAAGCGGGGGCACAGATACGCAGTATTTT
16	TRBV7-7	TRBJ1-3	.	few	CASSQSRGKDGNTIYF	TGTGCCAGCAGCCAAAGTCGAGGAAAGGATGGAAACACCATATATTTT
16	TRBV6-8	TRBJ1-5	.	.	CAISGGGSVANQPQHF	TGTGCCATCAGCGGAGGAGGGAGTGTCGCCAATCAGCCCCAGCATTTT
15	TRBV11-3	TRBJ2-2	.	.	CASSFNQGEAGELFF	TGTGCCAGCAGCTTTAACCAGGGGGAGGCCGGGGAGCTGTTTTTT